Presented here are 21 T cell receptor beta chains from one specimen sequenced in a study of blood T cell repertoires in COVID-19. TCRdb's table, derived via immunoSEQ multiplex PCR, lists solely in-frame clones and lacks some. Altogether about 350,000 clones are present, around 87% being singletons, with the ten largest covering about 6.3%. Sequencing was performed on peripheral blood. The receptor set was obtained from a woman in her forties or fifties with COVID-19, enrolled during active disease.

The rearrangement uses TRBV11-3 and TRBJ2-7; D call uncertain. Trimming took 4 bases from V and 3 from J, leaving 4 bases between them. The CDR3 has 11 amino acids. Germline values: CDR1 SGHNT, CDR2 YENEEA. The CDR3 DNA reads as TGTGCCAGCAGCTCAGTCTACGAGCAGTACTTC. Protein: CASSSVYEQYF.

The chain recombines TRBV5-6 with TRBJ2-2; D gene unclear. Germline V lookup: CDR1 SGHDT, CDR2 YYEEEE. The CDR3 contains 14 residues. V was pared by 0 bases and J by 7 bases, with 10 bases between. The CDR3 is CASSLGVGGGELFF. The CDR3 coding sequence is TGTGCCAGCAGCTTGGGGGTTGGCGGCGGGGAGCTGTTTTTT.

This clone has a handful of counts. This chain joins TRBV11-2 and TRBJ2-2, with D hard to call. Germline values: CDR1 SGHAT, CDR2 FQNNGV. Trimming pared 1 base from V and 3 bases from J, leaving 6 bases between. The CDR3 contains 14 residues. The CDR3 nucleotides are TGTGCCAGCAGCTTAGGCCTATACACCGGGGAGCTGTTTTTT. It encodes CASSLGLYTGELFF.

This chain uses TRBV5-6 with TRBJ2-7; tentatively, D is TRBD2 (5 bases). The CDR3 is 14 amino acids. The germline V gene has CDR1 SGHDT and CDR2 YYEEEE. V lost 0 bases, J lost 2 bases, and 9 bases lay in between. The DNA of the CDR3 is TGTGCCAGCAGCTTGGTACCGGGGACCTACGAGCAGTACTTC. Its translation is CASSLVPGTYEQYF.

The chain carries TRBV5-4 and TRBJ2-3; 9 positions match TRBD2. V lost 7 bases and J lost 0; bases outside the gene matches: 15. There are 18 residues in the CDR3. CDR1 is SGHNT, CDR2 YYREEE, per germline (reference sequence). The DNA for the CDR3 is TGTGCCAGCTCAGGGGGGCTAGCGGGGATGACTAGCACAGATACGCAGTATTTT. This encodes CASSGGLAGMTSTDTQYF.

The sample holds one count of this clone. The CDR3 DNA is TGTGCCAGTAGGTTAAGCAGGGCGTATAACTATGGCTACACCTTC. This codes for CASRLSRAYNYGYTF. This chain joins TRBV19 and TRBJ1-2, with D maybe TRBD1 (5 bases). Per germline, CDR1 LNHDA and CDR2 SQIVND (reference sequence). The CDR3 runs 15 residues. The V gene lost 6 bases and the J gene lost 1 base, with 15 bases spanning the gap. The full variable domain, completed using reference TRBV19 and TRBJ1-2, is DGGITQSPKYLFRKEGQNVTLSCEQNLNHDAMYWYRQDPGQGLRLIYYSQIVNDFQKGDIAEGYSVSREKKESFPLTVTSAQKNPTAFYLCASRLSRAYNYGYTFGSGTRLTVV.

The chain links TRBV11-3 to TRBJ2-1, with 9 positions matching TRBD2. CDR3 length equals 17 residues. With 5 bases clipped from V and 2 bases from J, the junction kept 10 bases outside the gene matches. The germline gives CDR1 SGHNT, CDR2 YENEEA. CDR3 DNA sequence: TGTGCCAGCAGCCTTCTAGCGGGGATTTCGGCCTACAATGAGCAGTTCTTC. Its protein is CASSLLAGISAYNEQFF.

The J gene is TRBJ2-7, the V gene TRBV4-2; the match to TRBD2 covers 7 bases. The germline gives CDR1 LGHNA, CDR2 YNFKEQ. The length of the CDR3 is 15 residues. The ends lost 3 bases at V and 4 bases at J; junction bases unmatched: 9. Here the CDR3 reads CASSQGGTNLYEQYF. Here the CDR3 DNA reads TGTGCCAGCAGCCAGGGGGGGACTAACTTATACGAGCAGTACTTC.

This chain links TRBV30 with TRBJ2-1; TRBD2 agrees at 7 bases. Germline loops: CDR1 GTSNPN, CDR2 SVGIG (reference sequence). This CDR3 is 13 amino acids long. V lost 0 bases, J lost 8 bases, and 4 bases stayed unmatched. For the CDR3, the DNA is TGTGCCTGGAGTGTCGGGAGGAGGGATGAGCAGTTCTTC. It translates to CAWSVGRRDEQFF.

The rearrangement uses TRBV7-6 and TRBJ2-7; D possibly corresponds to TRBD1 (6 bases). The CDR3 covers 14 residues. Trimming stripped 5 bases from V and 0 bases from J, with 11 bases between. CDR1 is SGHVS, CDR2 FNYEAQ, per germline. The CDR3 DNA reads TGTGCCAGCAGCCGGACAGACCGCTCCTACGAGCAGTACTTC. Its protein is CASSRTDRSYEQYF.

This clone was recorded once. In DNA form, the CDR3 reads TGTGCCAGACAAATAGCGGCCTCCTACAATGAGCAGTTCTTC. As protein: CARQIAASYNEQFF. The chain recombines TRBV5-4 with TRBJ2-1; D is possibly TRBD2 (6 bases). Trimming removed 8 bases from V and 0 bases from J, with 12 bases in between. This CDR3 spans 14 amino acids. Germline lookup yields CDR1 SGHNT and CDR2 YYREEE (reference sequence).

Here the CDR3 reads CASSLYGGTTNEKLFF. In DNA, the CDR3 is TGTGCCAGCAGCTTGTATGGGGGCACGACTAATGAAAAACTGTTTTTT. V gene TRBV5-8 combines with J gene TRBJ1-4; a possible D gene is TRBD1 (6 bases). V was shortened by 1 base and J by 2 bases, with 12 bases between the two germline ends. Per germline, CDR1 SGHTS and CDR2 YDEGEE. The CDR3 has 16 residues.

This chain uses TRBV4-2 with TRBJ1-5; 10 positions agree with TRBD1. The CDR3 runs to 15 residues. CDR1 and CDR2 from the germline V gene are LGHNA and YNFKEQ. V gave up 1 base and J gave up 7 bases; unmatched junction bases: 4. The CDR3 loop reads CASSQGATGGQPQHF. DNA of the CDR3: TGTGCCAGCAGCCAAGGAGCGACAGGGGGCCAGCCCCAGCATTTT.

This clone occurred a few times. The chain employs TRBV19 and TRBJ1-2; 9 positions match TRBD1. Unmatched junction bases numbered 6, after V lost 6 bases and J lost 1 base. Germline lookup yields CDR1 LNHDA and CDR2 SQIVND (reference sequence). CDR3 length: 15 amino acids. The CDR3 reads CASSTDRGDNYGYTF. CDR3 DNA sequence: TGTGCCAGTAGCACGGACAGGGGAGATAACTATGGCTACACCTTC.

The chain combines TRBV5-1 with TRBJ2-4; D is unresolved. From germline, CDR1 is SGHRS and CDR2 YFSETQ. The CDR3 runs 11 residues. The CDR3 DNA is TGCGTGAGCTCCTCCAAAAACATTCAGTACTTC. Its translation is CVSSSKNIQYF.

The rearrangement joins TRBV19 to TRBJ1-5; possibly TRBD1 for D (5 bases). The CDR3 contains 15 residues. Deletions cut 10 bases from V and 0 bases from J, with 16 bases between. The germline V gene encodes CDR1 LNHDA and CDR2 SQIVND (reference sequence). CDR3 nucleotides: TGTGCCACCCAAGAGAGACAGAATAGCAATCAGCCCCAGCATTTT. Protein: CATQERQNSNQPQHF.

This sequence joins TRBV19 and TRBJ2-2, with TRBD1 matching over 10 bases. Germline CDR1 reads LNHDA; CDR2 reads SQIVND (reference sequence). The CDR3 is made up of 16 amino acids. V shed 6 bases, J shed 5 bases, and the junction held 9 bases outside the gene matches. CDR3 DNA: TGTGCCAGTAGAGGACAGGGGGTAGCGGGGACCGGGGAGCTGTTTTTT. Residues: CASRGQGVAGTGELFF.

The CDR3 nucleotides are TGTGCCAGCAGCTCGACTAGCGGGACCTCAGAGACCCAGTACTTC. This encodes CASSSTSGTSETQYF. The chain recombines TRBV13 with TRBJ2-5, with 11 bases aligning to TRBD2. V was pared by 4 bases and J by 4 bases, with 5 bases of the junction left unmatched. This CDR3 is 15 amino acids long. CDR1 and CDR2 (germline): PRHDT, FYEKMQ (reference sequence). Supplemented by reference TRBV13 and TRBJ2-5, the full variable domain reads AAGVIQSPRHLIKEKRETATLKCYPIPRHDTVYWYQQGPGQDPQFLISFYEKMQSDKGSIPDRFSAQQFSDYHSELNMSSLELGDSALYFCASSSTSGTSETQYFGPGTRLLVL.

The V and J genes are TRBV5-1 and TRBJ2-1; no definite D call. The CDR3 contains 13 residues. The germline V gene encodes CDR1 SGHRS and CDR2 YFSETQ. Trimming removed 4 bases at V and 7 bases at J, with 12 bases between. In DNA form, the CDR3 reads TGCGCCAGCAGCCTCGTGCAGAGGAATGAGCAGTTCTTC. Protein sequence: CASSLVQRNEQFF. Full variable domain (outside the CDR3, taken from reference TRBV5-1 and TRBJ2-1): KAGVTQTPRYLIKTRGQQVTLSCSPISGHRSVSWYQQTPGQGLQFLFEYFSETQRNKGNFPGRFSGRQFSNSRSEMNVSTLELGDSALYLCASSLVQRNEQFFGPGTRLTVL.

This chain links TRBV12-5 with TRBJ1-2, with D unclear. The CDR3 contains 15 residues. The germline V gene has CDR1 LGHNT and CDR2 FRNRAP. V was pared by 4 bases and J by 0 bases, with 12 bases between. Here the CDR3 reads CASGSRVLPNYGYTF. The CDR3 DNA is TGTGCTAGTGGTTCCCGGGTGTTACCTAACTATGGCTACACCTTC.

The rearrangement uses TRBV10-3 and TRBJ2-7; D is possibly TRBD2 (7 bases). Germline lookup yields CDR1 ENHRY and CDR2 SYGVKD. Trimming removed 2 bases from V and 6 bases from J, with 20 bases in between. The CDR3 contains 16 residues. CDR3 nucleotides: TGTGCCATCAGTGAGCCCGGGACACCGGGAGGACTCGAGCAGTACTTC. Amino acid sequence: CAISEPGTPGGLEQYF.